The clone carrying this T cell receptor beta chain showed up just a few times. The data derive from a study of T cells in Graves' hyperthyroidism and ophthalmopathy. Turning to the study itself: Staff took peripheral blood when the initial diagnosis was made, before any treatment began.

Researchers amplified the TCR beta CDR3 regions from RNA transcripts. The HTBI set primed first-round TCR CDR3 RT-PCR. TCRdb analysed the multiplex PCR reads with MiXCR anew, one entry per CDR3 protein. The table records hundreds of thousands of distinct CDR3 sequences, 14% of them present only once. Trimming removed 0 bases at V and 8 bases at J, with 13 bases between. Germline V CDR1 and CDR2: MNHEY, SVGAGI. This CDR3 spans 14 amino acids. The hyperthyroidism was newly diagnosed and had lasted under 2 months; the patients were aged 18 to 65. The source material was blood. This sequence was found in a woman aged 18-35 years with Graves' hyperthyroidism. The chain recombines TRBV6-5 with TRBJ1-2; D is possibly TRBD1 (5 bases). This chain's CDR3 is CASSYSPRGAGYTF. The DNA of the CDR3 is TGTGCCAGCAGTTACTCCCCAAGAGGGGCGGGCTACACCTTC.